This T cell receptor (beta chain) was recorded in a study of blood T cell repertoires in COVID-19. As originally analysed: Reference gene primers were amplified, and this amplification served to estimate nucleated cell counts. TCRdb keeps only in-frame clones here, not all; method: immunoSEQ multiplex PCR. V, J and clone size reflect that table, while D and trimming were determined from the DNA. This table holds a few hundred thousand clones, approximately 86% found once. This CDR3 is built from 15 residues. V shed 4 bases and J 1 base; nucleotides not matched to a gene: 6. Germline V lookup: CDR1 LNHDA, CDR2 SQIVND (reference sequence). Seattle enrolled patients during active infection and tracked them longitudinally.

Sequenced material: peripheral blood. The TCR sequence derives from a woman aged 55-69 years with COVID-19, enrolled during active disease. The J gene is TRBJ1-1, the V gene TRBV19; 7 positions agree with TRBD1. DNA of the CDR3: TGTGCCAGTAGTACGTCCGGGACAGCGAACACTGAAGCTTTCTTT. Amino acids: CASSTSGTANTEAFF.